Below are 17 T cell receptor beta chains sequenced from a single sample in a study of response to subunit inactivated influenza vaccine. Each CDR3 protein is one row after TCRdb ran MiXCR on the RT-PCR reads. Found here are just over 300,000 distinct CDR3 sequences, about 20% of them singletons; the top ten hold about 9.3%. Source: PBMCs from blood, taken approximately 20 months after vaccination. These receptors were taken from a man aged 45-69 years who received an inactivated influenza vaccine.

This clonotype was detected only a few times. The chain couples TRBV20-1 to TRBJ1-1, with D possibly matching TRBD1 (5 bases). Germline V gene lookup returns CDR1 DFQATT and CDR2 SNEGSKA (reference sequence). This CDR3 is built from 16 residues. Trimming removed 0 bases from V and 2 bases from J, with 16 bases in between. Here the CDR3 reads CSARDGRKGANTEAFF. CDR3 coding DNA: TGCAGTGCTAGAGATGGGAGGAAAGGGGCAAACACTGAAGCTTTCTTT.

This clonotype was picked up many times. The chain carries TRBV7-2 and TRBJ1-6; no clear D. The CDR3 extends over 13 amino acids. The V gene's germline CDR1 is SGHTA and CDR2 FQGNSA. V was clipped by 3 bases and J by 7 bases, with 7 bases between them. CDR3: CASSLLGNSPLHF. CDR3 bases: TGTGCCAGCAGCTTGTTGGGAAATTCACCCCTCCACTTT. The complete variable domain, with remaining parts taken from reference TRBV7-2 and TRBJ1-6, reads GAGVSQSPSNKVTEKGKDVELRCDPISGHTALYWYRQSLGQGLEFLIYFQGNSAPDKSGLPSDRFSAERTGGSVSTLTIQRTQQEDSAVYLCASSLLGNSPLHFGNGTRLTVT.

A few counts support this clonotype. The chain is built from TRBV25-1 and TRBJ1-1; TRBD1 matches at 9 bases. Trimming cost V 4 bases and J 3 bases; bases outside gene matches: 6. Germline-derived CDR1 and CDR2 are MGHDK and SYGVNS. CDR3 size: 15 residues. This CDR3 reads CASSGYRGRDTEAFF. The CDR3 nucleotides read TGTGCCAGCAGTGGGTACAGGGGGCGGGACACTGAAGCTTTCTTT.

In its sample, this clonotype was seen a few times. The chain uses TRBV12-3 or TRBV12-4 and TRBJ2-1; the D is unclear. V was cut by 3 bases and J by 7 bases, with 10 bases left in between. The length of the CDR3 is 13 residues. The DNA of the CDR3 is TGTGCCAGCAGTTTTGGGTCAGTTAATGAGCAGTTCTTC. It codes for CASSFGSVNEQFF.

V is TRBV6-5 and J is TRBJ1-1, with 7 bases fitting TRBD1. The CDR3 consists of 14 residues. Trimming cost V 4 bases and J 3 bases; bases outside gene matches: 5. Per the germline V gene, CDR1 is MNHEY and CDR2 is SVGAGI. This CDR3 is CASSWGQPHTEAFF. The CDR3 region has the DNA TGTGCCAGCAGTTGGGGACAGCCTCACACTGAAGCTTTCTTT.

V is TRBV7-2 and J is TRBJ2-1; TRBD2 matches 9 bases. Per germline, CDR1 SGHTA and CDR2 FQGNSA. CDR3 length: 15 amino acids. Germline trimming cut 0 bases from V and 8 bases from J; bases unmatched to any gene: 5. The chain's CDR3 is CASSLASGSIDEQFF. The CDR3 region has the DNA TGTGCCAGCAGCTTAGCTAGCGGGAGTATCGATGAGCAGTTCTTC.

The genes are TRBV7-9 and TRBJ1-1; D gene uncertain. The germline V gene has CDR1 SEHNR and CDR2 FQNEAQ (reference sequence). V dropped 5 bases and J dropped 3 bases, with 16 bases sitting between them. The CDR3 spans 15 residues. The CDR3 spells CASSRGDGPYTEAFF. In DNA, the CDR3 is TGTGCCAGCAGCCGCGGCGACGGGCCCTACACTGAAGCTTTCTTT.

This rearrangement joins TRBV10-3 to TRBJ2-7, with 7 bases fitting TRBD1. The trim removed 3 bases at V and 1 base at J, leaving 9 bases unmatched. Germline CDR1 ENHRY, CDR2 SYGVKD. The CDR3 extends over 16 amino acids. CDR3 loop: CAISDSRPGQSYEQYF. CDR3 nucleotide sequence: TGTGCCATCAGTGATTCACGGCCGGGACAGTCCTACGAGCAGTACTTC.

A single count supports this clonotype. This chain connects TRBV4-1 to TRBJ2-1; D not resolved. The CDR3 is made up of 16 amino acids. V was shortened by 2 bases and J by 0 bases, with 11 bases between the two germline ends. Germline CDR1 is MGHRA and CDR2 is YSYEKL. In nucleotides, the CDR3 is TGCGCCAGCAGCCAATCACATACGCTCTCCTACAATGAGCAGTTCTTC. Protein: CASSQSHTLSYNEQFF.

This clonotype showed up just a few times. The CDR3 nucleotides are TGCAGCGTTGATGGGGAAGCTGGAAACACCATATATTTT. It specifies CSVDGEAGNTIYF. The V and J genes are TRBV29-1 and TRBJ1-3; no reliable D call. CDR3 length equals 13 residues. Germline values: CDR1 SQVTM, CDR2 ANQGSEA. Trimming shortened V by 3 bases and J by 2 bases, and 8 bases separated the two germline ends.

In its sample, this clonotype was seen a few times. This chain uses TRBV18 with TRBJ2-3, with D perhaps TRBD1 (5 bases). Trimming stripped 1 base from V and 1 base from J, with 12 bases between. From germline, CDR1 is KGHSH and CDR2 LQKENI. This CDR3 contains 16 residues. The CDR3 sequence is CASSPQMARGTDTQYF. The DNA for the CDR3 is TGTGCCAGCTCACCACAAATGGCCAGGGGCACAGATACGCAGTATTTT.

The J gene is TRBJ1-2, the V gene TRBV12-3 or TRBV12-4; D ambiguous. Trimming removed 11 bases at V and 2 bases at J, with 15 bases between. The CDR3 consists of 13 residues. CDR3 in DNA: TGTGCCTCGGCGCAGGCAATAAACTATGGCTACACCTTC. Protein: CASAQAINYGYTF.

The rearrangement links TRBV3-1 to TRBJ1-1; D gene unclear. Germline lookup yields CDR1 LGHDT and CDR2 YNNKEL (reference sequence). The CDR3 spans 17 residues. V gave up 4 bases and J gave up 0 bases, with 18 bases separating them. The CDR3 DNA follows: TGTGCCAGCAGCCTAACTGCTGGGCGAGGAGTGAACACTGAAGCTTTCTTT. Residues: CASSLTAGRGVNTEAFF.

This clonotype came up a few times. This chain uses TRBV10-3 with TRBJ2-7; TRBD1 might be the D (6 bases). CDR1 and CDR2 (germline): ENHRY, SYGVKD. The CDR3 spans 12 residues. Trimming took 7 bases from V and 3 from J, leaving 10 bases between them. CDR3 DNA sequence: TGTGCCATCATGGGACAAGGCTACGAGCAGTACTTC. It yields the protein CAIMGQGYEQYF.

This clonotype has more than one count but fewer than ten. The chain joins TRBV29-1 to TRBJ2-1; 7 nucleotides line up with TRBD2. This CDR3 has 16 amino acids. Losses at the gene ends were 3 bases for V and 5 bases for J; bases not matched to a gene: 13. Germline CDR1 and CDR2: SQVTM and ANQGSEA. Written as DNA, the CDR3 is TGCAGCGTTGAGGCCCTAGGGCTAGCGGTAAACAATGAGCAGTTCTTC. Its translation: CSVEALGLAVNNEQFF.

The CDR3 DNA sequence: TGCAGTGCCCCAGCTTGGCTAGCGGGATCGAACACCGGGGAGCTGTTTTTT. Amino acid sequence: CSAPAWLAGSNTGELFF. The chain couples TRBV20-1 to TRBJ2-2; 9 bases line up with TRBD2. Germline CDR1 reads DFQATT; CDR2 reads SNEGSKA (reference sequence). V lost 6 bases and J lost 0; bases outside the gene matches: 11. This CDR3 has 17 residues.

The chain uses TRBV27 and TRBJ1-2; 10 bases line up with TRBD1. Germline assignment: CDR1 MNHEY and CDR2 SMNVEV (reference sequence). The V segment lost 4 bases and the J segment 5 bases; nucleotides outside the gene matches: 10. The CDR3 consists of 16 residues. The CDR3: CASSSRQGAIGYGYTF. CDR3 sequence (DNA): TGTGCCAGCAGTTCCCGACAGGGGGCGATTGGGTATGGCTACACCTTC.